This TCR beta chain emerged from a study of beta chain features in type 1 diabetes. J gave up 2 bases and V 5 bases, and 8 bases lay outside the gene matches. This CDR3 has 16 residues. Germline values: CDR1 SGHVS, CDR2 FQNEAQ. TCRB transcripts that were expressed got sequenced, as all of the isolated RNA had been reverse transcribed. It was found that naive, central memory and regulatory T cell samples averaged about 3.4 million reads. Assay used: immunoSEQ multiplex PCR; TCRdb lists only in-frame clones, some missing. There are fewer than 150,000 clones in the sample; less than 9% occur only once, and roughly 1.5% lies in the top ten.

This sequence joins TRBV7-8 and TRBJ2-1; 8 nucleotides align to TRBD1. This sequence originates from a woman in her 30s in good health. Sequenced: central memory CD4+ T cells from blood. DNA for the CDR3: TGTGCCAGCAGCCCCGACAGGGGTCTCGCCTACAATGAGCAGTTCTTC. This encodes CASSPDRGLAYNEQFF.